The 29 T cell receptor beta chains in this list originate from one sample, sequenced in a study of CXCR3-negative and CXCR3-positive naive CD8 T cells. Whole-study findings and limits: Naive cells that were CXCR3-positive had more hydrophobic TRB CDR3s (compared with CXCR3-negative naive cells).

Antigens of these TCRs are unknown. Through 5' RACE with UMI labels, the TRB cDNA libraries were prepared. TCRdb re-called the 5' RACE reads; every CDR3 protein appears as one record, without DNA. Its clone listing holds about 120,000 distinct CDR3 sequences. The sample taken for sequencing was naive CXCR3+ CD8+ T cells from blood. The subset: CD45RO-CCR7+CD27+CD95- naive CD8+ T cells expressing CXCR3 (TNR3+). These receptors were collected from a human donor in good health. Some clones in this sample may be carry-over from other donors' samples.

This sequence joins TRBV12-3 or TRBV12-4 and TRBJ1-3; TCRdb selects TRBD1, and the lack of DNA leaves this call unchecked. The CDR3 is 15 residues long. CDR3 amino acids: CASSSHPVPGNTIYF.

The chain joins TRBV27 to TRBJ1-2; as DNA is missing, the TRBD1 call by TCRdb cannot be tested. The germline V gene has CDR1 MNHEY and CDR2 SMNVEV (reference sequence). CDR3 length equals 15 residues. CDR3: CASSLRGSVNYGYTF.

The genes are TRBV4-1 and TRBJ2-1; TCRdb lists TRBD1, though no DNA is available to test this call. CDR3 size: 15 residues. Looked up from germline, CDR1 is MGHRA and CDR2 is YSYEKL. The CDR3: CASSQGGGGINEQFF.

CDR3 loop: CASSVATGGYEQYF. V is TRBV9 and J is TRBJ2-7; absent DNA, TCRdb's TRBD1 call cannot be checked. Germline assignment: CDR1 SGDLS and CDR2 YYNGEE. The CDR3 spans 14 residues.

This chain's CDR3 is CASRKTSGKKETQYF. The chain carries TRBV7-4 and TRBJ2-5; absent DNA, TCRdb's TRBD2 call cannot be checked. Germline CDR1 SGHVT, CDR2 SQSDAQ. The CDR3 is 15 amino acids.

This chain uses TRBV25-1 with TRBJ1-5; TCRdb's D gene call, TRBD1, goes unchecked for lack of DNA. This CDR3 region has 13 residues. The germline V gene encodes CDR1 MGHDK and CDR2 SYGVNS. Here the CDR3 reads CASSDQGRQPQHF.

The chain employs TRBV20-1 and TRBJ2-5; checking the TCRdb D call of TRBD1 is not possible without DNA. The CDR3 consists of 16 residues. The germline gives CDR1 DFQATT, CDR2 SNEGSKA (reference sequence). The CDR3 loop reads CSAREWGQRVQETQYF.

J is TRBJ2-7 and V is TRBV29-1. In germline, CDR1 is SQVTM, CDR2 ANQGSEA. This CDR3 has 11 amino acids. The CDR3 here is CSVPFFGEQYF.

This chain connects TRBV7-9 to TRBJ2-1; TCRdb's D gene call, TRBD1, goes unchecked for lack of DNA. The CDR3 totals 15 residues. Germline V CDR1 and CDR2: SEHNR, FQNEAQ (reference sequence). The CDR3 sequence is CASSSPAAGYNEQFF.

The J gene is TRBJ1-2, the V gene TRBV6-2 or TRBV6-3; without DNA, the TCRdb call of TRBD1 cannot be checked. CDR1 is MNHEY and CDR2 is SVGEGT in the germline V gene. This CDR3 has 15 residues. This chain's CDR3 is CASSRISGTDYGYTF.

The CDR3 loop reads CSVTAPGQPQHF. This rearrangement joins TRBV29-1 to TRBJ1-5; lacking DNA, the TRBD1 call made by TCRdb goes unchecked. Looked up from germline, CDR1 is SQVTM and CDR2 is ANQGSEA. The CDR3 has 12 residues.

This CDR3 reads CASSVSRVPDTQYF. The chain has TRBV12-3 or TRBV12-4 and TRBJ2-3; the D call of TRBD1 rests on TCRdb alone, since no DNA is present to check it. The CDR3 extends over 14 amino acids.

The V and J genes are TRBV28 and TRBJ2-7. CDR3 length: 11 amino acids. Germline lookup yields CDR1 MDHEN and CDR2 SYDVKM. CDR3 sequence: CASSYSHEQYF.

V is TRBV29-1 and J is TRBJ2-5. The CDR3 has 13 amino acids. CDR1 and CDR2 from the germline V gene are SQVTM and ANQGSEA. This CDR3 reads CSVEGVARETQYF.

J is TRBJ2-1 and V is TRBV19; with no DNA, the TCRdb D assignment of TRBD1 cannot be verified. The CDR3 is made up of 15 amino acids. Germline CDR1 and CDR2: LNHDA and SQIVND (reference sequence). The CDR3 spells CASTPGGSVANEQFF.

The chain carries TRBV7-9 and TRBJ2-7. Germline CDR1 and CDR2: SEHNR and FQNEAQ (reference sequence). This CDR3 is 12 amino acids long. This chain's CDR3 is CASSLALRLLYF.

This chain links TRBV25-1 with TRBJ2-7; TCRdb's D call, TRBD2, is unchecked because there is no DNA. Germline values: CDR1 MGHDK, CDR2 SYGVNS. The CDR3 loop spans 14 amino acids. The CDR3 loop is CASSEDGGGGEQYF.

This chain uses TRBV7-6 with TRBJ2-2; without DNA, the TCRdb call of TRBD1 cannot be checked. The CDR3 contains 13 residues. Germline lookup yields CDR1 SGHVS and CDR2 FNYEAQ. CDR3 sequence: CASRQVDTGELFF.

The chain carries TRBV4-2 and TRBJ1-2; checking the TCRdb D call of TRBD1 is not possible without DNA. CDR3 size: 17 residues. Germline V gene sequence: CDR1 LGHNA, CDR2 YNFKEQ. The CDR3 loop is CASSQESPGQGNYGYTF.

V usage is TRBV14 and J usage is TRBJ2-7; TCRdb designates TRBD1, a call that cannot be tested without DNA. The CDR3 totals 15 residues. CDR1 is SGHDN, CDR2 FVKESK, per germline. CDR3 loop: CASSDKDRESYEQYF. Looking up the rest from reference TRBV14 and TRBJ2-7 gives the full variable domain: EAGVTQFPSHSVIEKGQTVTLRCDPISGHDNLYWYRRVMGKEIKFLLHFVKESKQDESGMPNNRFLAERTGGTYSTLKVQPAELEDSGVYFCASSDKDRESYEQYFGPGTRLTVT.

The J gene is TRBJ2-3, the V gene TRBV12-3 or TRBV12-4; TCRdb designates TRBD1, a call that cannot be tested without DNA. This CDR3 has 16 amino acids. CDR3 amino acids: CASGLPGQGVTDTQYF.

The V gene is TRBV2, the J gene TRBJ2-1. The germline V gene has CDR1 SNHLY and CDR2 FYNNEI. The CDR3 is 13 amino acids. The CDR3 is CASRGRGFNEQFF. Looking up the rest from reference TRBV2 and TRBJ2-1 gives the full variable domain: EPEVTQTPSHQVTQMGQEVILRCVPISNHLYFYWYRQILGQKVEFLVSFYNNEISEKSEIFDDQFSVERPDGSNFTLKIRSTKLEDSAMYFCASRGRGFNEQFFGPGTRLTVL.

The rearrangement joins TRBV28 to TRBJ1-5. The CDR3 totals 15 residues. Germline loops: CDR1 MDHEN, CDR2 SYDVKM. CDR3 amino acids: CASSLWAGSNQPQHF.

The chain is built from TRBV28 and TRBJ2-7; TCRdb's assignment of TRBD1 cannot be checked, as there is no DNA. From germline, CDR1 is MDHEN and CDR2 SYDVKM. CDR3 length: 16 residues. The CDR3 is CASSSPGSGAQSEQYF.

This chain connects TRBV27 to TRBJ2-7. The germline V gene encodes CDR1 MNHEY and CDR2 SMNVEV (reference sequence). This CDR3 is 14 amino acids long. Here the CDR3 reads CASSLSLYTYEQYF.

V usage is TRBV10-2 and J usage is TRBJ2-5; TCRdb gives TRBD2 as the D gene, but with no DNA this cannot be confirmed. Germline values: CDR1 WSHSY, CDR2 SAAADI. The CDR3 runs 15 residues. The CDR3 loop is CASCPGLAGQETQYF.

This chain connects TRBV27 to TRBJ1-2; lacking DNA, the TRBD1 call made by TCRdb goes unchecked. CDR3 length: 16 residues. Germline assignment: CDR1 MNHEY and CDR2 SMNVEV (reference sequence). The CDR3 region is CAGSLSRQGSNYGYTF.

This chain uses TRBV13 with TRBJ2-7. There are 16 residues in the CDR3. Looked up from germline, CDR1 is PRHDT and CDR2 is FYEKMQ (reference sequence). The chain's CDR3 is CASSSRRSRNSYEQYF.

V is TRBV29-1 and J is TRBJ2-5; TCRdb proposes TRBD2, but this gene call is untestable without DNA. Germline CDR1 and CDR2: SQVTM and ANQGSEA. The CDR3 loop spans 15 amino acids. This CDR3 is CSGWTSGGPQETQYF.